These 18 T cell receptor beta chains came from one sample sequenced in a study of cytomegalovirus exposure and HLA in healthy donors. The study ran its PCR with 60 Vbeta and 13 Jbeta primers. Some clones are missing from TCRdb's copy, which holds only in-frame ones; the method was immunoSEQ multiplex PCR. The sample holds over 100,000 clones, nearly 65% seen once. The sequencing sample was made of PBMCs. Receptors originate from a man in his forties in good health and CMV-seropositive.

The J gene is TRBJ1-1, the V gene TRBV9; D is perhaps TRBD1 (5 bases). V lost 0 bases to trimming and J lost 0 bases, with 12 bases between them. Germline lookup yields CDR1 SGDLS and CDR2 YYNGEE. The CDR3 is 16 amino acids. The CDR3 sequence is CASSVGVADMNTEAFF. The CDR3 coding sequence is TGTGCCAGCAGCGTAGGAGTGGCGGACATGAACACTGAAGCTTTCTTT.

The chain recombines TRBV29-1 with TRBJ1-2, with D hard to call. V was trimmed by 0 bases and J by 10 bases, leaving 12 bases between them. This CDR3 contains 12 residues. Germline CDR1 reads SQVTM; CDR2 reads ANQGSEA. The CDR3 here is CSVEEGSWDYTF. In DNA, the CDR3 is TGCAGCGTTGAAGAGGGGAGCTGGGACTACACCTTC.

The count of this clone is one. This rearrangement joins TRBV28 to TRBJ2-7; 7 bases map to TRBD2. Germline CDR1 is MDHEN and CDR2 is SYDVKM. The CDR3 is 15 residues long. With V trimmed by 2 bases and J by 0 bases, 4 bases remained unmatched. The chain's CDR3 is CASSLGVAGSYEQYF. CDR3 nucleotides: TGTGCCAGCAGTTTAGGGGTAGCGGGCTCCTACGAGCAGTACTTC.

The chain carries TRBV10-3 and TRBJ2-5; D is uncertain. This CDR3 is 14 amino acids long. Germline CDR1 and CDR2: ENHRY and SYGVKD. V shed 0 bases and J shed 6 bases, with 11 bases lying between them. The CDR3 sequence is CAISESGSLQTQYF. CDR3 coding DNA: TGTGCCATCAGTGAGTCGGGTAGCTTGCAGACCCAGTACTTC.

This clone was seen a few times. The chain combines TRBV6-1 with TRBJ1-6; D is possibly TRBD1 (5 bases). With 2 bases removed from V and 10 bases from J, the gap between germline ends came to 9 bases. This CDR3 comprises 13 residues. Germline V lookup: CDR1 MNHNS, CDR2 SASEGT. The CDR3 loop is CASSEPGNSPLHF. In nucleotides, the CDR3 is TGTGCCAGCAGTGAACCAGGGAACTCACCCCTCCACTTT.

The chain employs TRBV5-1 and TRBJ2-2; 7 bases match TRBD2. There are 16 residues in the CDR3. Looked up from germline, CDR1 is SGHRS and CDR2 is YFSETQ. The ends lost 3 bases at V and 3 bases at J; junction bases unmatched: 8. In nucleotides, the CDR3 is TGCGCCAGCAGCTGGGGGGGAGGGCCCGACACCGGGGAGCTGTTTTTT. Its protein product is CASSWGGGPDTGELFF.

V and J are TRBV28 and TRBJ1-2; 7 nucleotides align to TRBD1. The CDR3 runs 15 residues. Looked up from germline, CDR1 is MDHEN and CDR2 is SYDVKM. The J segment lost 4 bases and the V segment lost 5 bases, leaving 10 bases of the junction unmatched. This CDR3 reads CASSPLSQGGYGYTF. The DNA for the CDR3 is TGTGCCAGCAGTCCCCTGTCCCAGGGGGGCTATGGCTACACCTTC.

The J gene is TRBJ2-1, the V gene TRBV14; weak D call: TRBD2 (6 bases). V gave up 4 bases and J gave up 4 bases, with 14 bases separating them. Germline assignment: CDR1 SGHDN and CDR2 FVKESK. The CDR3 runs to 15 residues. CDR3 DNA sequence: TGTGCCAGCAGCCGAGATAGCGGTATATACAATGAGCAGTTCTTC. Its protein product is CASSRDSGIYNEQFF.

This clone was picked up a small number of times. The chain couples TRBV2 to TRBJ1-2, with TRBD1 matching over 10 bases. Germline CDR1 reads SNHLY; CDR2 reads FYNNEI. V was pared by 7 bases and J by 7 bases, with 9 bases of the junction left unmatched. CDR3 size: 14 residues. The CDR3 is CASNPGQGRSGYTF. The CDR3 DNA reads TGTGCCAGCAACCCGGGACAGGGGCGTAGTGGCTACACCTTC.

As DNA, the CDR3 is TGTGCCAGCAGCTCTTTAGGGGGGGGCGGGAGCTCCTACAATGAGCAGTTCTTC. Encoded protein: CASSSLGGGGSSYNEQFF. The chain couples TRBV7-3 to TRBJ2-1, with D tentatively TRBD2 (7 bases). In germline, CDR1 is SGHTA, CDR2 FQGTGA. The CDR3 is 18 amino acids. Trimming took 4 bases from V and 0 from J, leaving 19 bases between them.

This chain joins TRBV7-3 and TRBJ2-3; D might be TRBD1 (5 bases). CDR3 length: 14 residues. Germline V CDR1 and CDR2: SGHTA, FQGTGA. Trimming stripped 5 bases from V and 2 bases from J, with 11 bases between. The CDR3 nucleotides read TGTGCCAGCAGCCCAACAGGAAACACAGATACGCAGTATTTT. Protein sequence: CASSPTGNTDTQYF.

This clone was seen a few times. The CDR3 nucleotides are TGTGCCAGCAGCGGAGCTGTGTCACACACTGAAGCTTTCTTT. This sequence encodes CASSGAVSHTEAFF. The chain combines TRBV7-9 with TRBJ1-1; D unclear. This CDR3 comprises 14 residues. The V and J ends lost 5 bases and 3 bases respectively, with 13 bases between them. The germline gives CDR1 SEHNR, CDR2 FQNEAQ (reference sequence).

The chain carries TRBV4-3 and TRBJ1-4; no clear D. There are 18 residues in the CDR3. CDR1 and CDR2 from the germline V gene are LGHNA and YSLEER. V lost 0 bases and J 0 bases, leaving 14 bases between the germline ends. In DNA form, the CDR3 reads TGCGCCAGCAGCCAAGATCTCACCGGGTCTGCAACTAATGAAAAACTGTTTTTT. This encodes CASSQDLTGSATNEKLFF.

The V and J genes are TRBV5-1 and TRBJ2-2, with D possibly TRBD1 on 5 matching bases. CDR1 is SGHRS, CDR2 YFSETQ, per germline. The CDR3 is made up of 16 amino acids. The V gene lost 1 base and the J gene lost 1 base, with 11 bases spanning the gap. The CDR3 reads CASSLFRGMNTGELFF. The CDR3 DNA is TGCGCCAGCAGCTTGTTTAGGGGCATGAACACCGGGGAGCTGTTTTTT.

The gene calls are TRBV9 and TRBJ1-5; 9 bases line up with TRBD1. Trimming removed 5 bases from V and 2 bases from J; junction bases left unmatched: 2. This CDR3 contains 14 residues. The germline CDR1 and CDR2 sequences are SGDLS and YYNGEE. Here the CDR3 DNA reads TGTGCCAGCAGTAGGACAGGGGGCAATCAGCCCCAGCATTTT. This encodes CASSRTGGNQPQHF.

As DNA, the CDR3 is TGCGCCAGCAGCCAAGGATTAGGGGATTCCGGGGAGCTGTTTTTT. Its protein is CASSQGLGDSGELFF. The chain employs TRBV4-1 and TRBJ2-2; possible D gene TRBD1, 5 bases. Germline loops: CDR1 MGHRA, CDR2 YSYEKL. Trimming took off 1 base at V and 6 bases at J, with 12 bases between the two ends. The CDR3 is made up of 15 amino acids.

The chain joins TRBV18 to TRBJ1-1; the D gene is possibly TRBD1 (6 bases). Trimming took off 0 bases at V and 1 base at J, with 15 bases between the two ends. CDR1 is KGHSH and CDR2 is LQKENI in the germline V gene. The CDR3 extends over 17 amino acids. CDR3 loop: CASSPPSLGQTNTEAFF. CDR3 nucleotides: TGTGCCAGCTCACCACCGTCTTTGGGACAAACGAACACTGAAGCTTTCTTT.

CDR3 DNA sequence: TGCGCCAGCAGCTTGACCAGGGGGATGAACACTGAAGCTTTCTTT. Its protein product is CASSLTRGMNTEAFF. The chain recombines TRBV5-1 with TRBJ1-1; 7 bases match TRBD1. The CDR3 totals 15 residues. Trimming took 1 base from V and 0 from J; bases not matched to a gene: 3. Germline CDR1 and CDR2: SGHRS and YFSETQ. Together with reference TRBV5-1 and TRBJ1-1, the CDR3 gives the full variable domain: KAGVTQTPRYLIKTRGQQVTLSCSPISGHRSVSWYQQTPGQGLQFLFEYFSETQRNKGNFPGRFSGRQFSNSRSEMNVSTLELGDSALYLCASSLTRGMNTEAFFGQGTRLTVV.